The T cell receptor (beta chain) under discussion was sequenced for a study of persistence of HIV-infected CD4 T cells. Concerning this clone itself: Antigen specificity is unknown.

The libraries were made with immunoSEQ version 4 in survey mode. The table came from immunoSEQ multiplex PCR; TCRdb's copy has only in-frame clones and leaves some out. The table lists about 51,000 clones, about nine tenths of them singletons. Germline V lookup: CDR1 SGHRS, CDR2 YFSETQ. V shed 5 bases and J 2 bases; nucleotides not matched to a gene: 4. This CDR3 has 14 amino acids. Nonspecific anti-CD3/anti-CD28 bead stimulation represents the broad CD4+ T cell repertoire. Sorting selected CD4+ T cells upregulating both CD40 ligand and CD69. The receptor was derived from an adult woman with HIV who was CMV-seropositive. The V gene is TRBV5-1, the J gene TRBJ2-5; TRBD1 matches at 9 bases. The sequencing used CD4+ T cells sorted from PBMCs after approximately 19-hour stimulation, collected from a patient who received antiretroviral therapy. Here the CDR3 DNA reads TGCGCCAGCAGTCCGGGACAGGGACAAGAGACCCAGTACTTC. Translating gives CASSPGQGQETQYF.